The sample holds a few counts of the clone carrying this T cell receptor (beta chain). The sample is drawn from a study of blood T cell repertoires in COVID-19. The germline CDR1 and CDR2 sequences are MDHEN and SYDVKM. V shed 2 bases and J shed 4 bases, with 6 bases lying between them. The CDR3 runs to 12 residues. Clones were sequenced by immunoSEQ multiplex PCR, and TCRdb holds only the in-frame ones, with some missing. The data contain approximately 150,000 clones, 70% to 80% of them singletons. The material sequenced was PBMCs or T cells enriched from blood (not recorded which). This sequence was found in a woman in her seventies in a cohort exposed to, infected with or recovered from COVID-19 (not recorded which). V is TRBV28 and J is TRBJ2-7; D is uncertain. The CDR3, as DNA: TGTGCCAGCAGTTTAGTCCCTTACGAGCAGTACTTC. Protein: CASSLVPYEQYF.